This T cell receptor (beta chain) is from a study of vaccination effects on CD4 cells after COVID-19. This clone showed up just once. Its antigen is currently unknown. The protocol was immunoSEQ multiplex PCR, while the TCRdb copy is restricted to in-frame clones and leaves out a portion. The table has about 22,000 clones, about three quarters seen once. CDR3 size: 15 residues. The germline V gene has CDR1 SEHNR and CDR2 FQNEAQ (reference sequence). V lost 0 bases, J lost 1 base, and 1 base stayed unmatched. ViraFEST assay sequencing came after antigen-specific CD4+ T cells were expanded with viral peptide pools. Having been cultured for approximately ten days, the cells underwent CD4+ T cell isolation.

The receptor's source is a human donor who received a COVID-19 vaccine. The source material was CD4+ T cells from PBMCs cultured with HCoV-229E spike peptides, sampled before COVID-19 vaccination. The chain links TRBV7-9 to TRBJ1-1, with 8 positions matching TRBD1. The CDR3 sequence: CASSLATGANTEAFF. The CDR3 nucleotides are TGTGCCAGCAGCTTAGCGACAGGGGCGAACACTGAAGCTTTCTTT.